Presented here are 9 T cell receptor beta chains from one specimen sequenced in a study of shared clonotypes between healthy human individuals. As defined, naive CD8 cells were CD45RO-negative and positively selected for CCR7, with terminally differentiated effector memory CD45RA+ cells excluded. Profiling relied on immunoSEQ multiplex PCR, and the TCRdb table lists in-frame clones only, not all of them. The sample includes approximately 2,200,000 clones, about 93% seen only once; the top ten take approximately 1.7%. Material for sequencing was naive CD8+ T cells from PBMCs. These receptor sequences come from a man between 18 and 35 years old in good health. Some clones in this sample may be carry-over from other donors' samples.

Concerning this clone: Other DNA sequences in this sample translate to the same CDR3. This chain connects TRBV5-5 to TRBJ2-7; TRBD1 or TRBD2 may be the D gene (5 bases each). This CDR3 is 13 amino acids long. The ends were cut back, 4 bases at V and 4 bases at J, with 12 bases in the middle. Germline V lookup: CDR1 SGHKS, CDR2 YYEKEE (reference sequence). The CDR3 DNA reads as TGTGCCAGCAGCCCCGGGACCAGATACGAGCAGTACTTC. Residues: CASSPGTRYEQYF.

The gene calls are TRBV9 and TRBJ2-3; D tentatively reads TRBD1 or TRBD2 (6 bases each). CDR1 SGDLS and CDR2 YYNGEE come from the germline V gene. Trimming left V 0 bases short and J 0 bases short, with 11 bases between. The CDR3 loop spans 16 amino acids. The CDR3 coding sequence is TGTGCCAGCAGCGTAGAACCGGGGGCGAGCACAGATACGCAGTATTTT. Amino acid sequence: CASSVEPGASTDTQYF.

The rearrangement joins TRBV28 to TRBJ1-4; possible D gene TRBD1, 5 bases. With 5 bases removed from V and 3 bases from J, the gap between germline ends came to 19 bases. The CDR3 sequence is 17 residues long. Germline values: CDR1 MDHEN, CDR2 SYDVKM. The CDR3 spells CASSPWTERGPNEKLFF. CDR3 in DNA: TGTGCCAGCAGTCCATGGACGGAAAGGGGACCTAATGAAAAACTGTTTTTT.

The chain has TRBV7-3 and TRBJ2-3, with 9 bases that match TRBD2. The CDR3 spans 18 residues. The trim removed 0 bases at V and 1 base at J, leaving 8 bases unmatched. Germline V gene sequence: CDR1 SGHTA, CDR2 FQGTGA. CDR3 residues: CASSLTVGGRAGTDTQYF. The CDR3 DNA reads TGTGCCAGCAGCTTAACCGTTGGCGGGAGGGCCGGCACAGATACGCAGTATTTT.

Turning to this clone: At the DNA level, this CDR3 is encoded by other sequences in the same sample as well. J is TRBJ2-3 and V is TRBV27, with 12 bases aligning to TRBD2. In germline, CDR1 is MNHEY, CDR2 SMNVEV (reference sequence). The V and J ends lost 3 bases and 6 bases, in that order; junction bases with no gene match: 7. CDR3 length: 16 amino acids. The CDR3 region is CASSLLLAGGPDTQYF. Written as DNA, the CDR3 is TGTGCCAGCAGTTTGCTCCTAGCGGGAGGGCCTGATACGCAGTATTTT.

This sequence joins TRBV9 and TRBJ2-5; D perhaps matches TRBD2 (7 bases). V lost 0 bases and J lost 3, with 12 bases in between. Germline CDR1 SGDLS, CDR2 YYNGEE. The CDR3 runs to 15 residues. The DNA of the CDR3 is TGTGCCAGCAGCGTAGGAGGAGGGGGGGAAGAGACCCAGTACTTC. Translating gives CASSVGGGGEETQYF.

The gene calls are TRBV27 and TRBJ1-1; TRBD1 might be the D (6 bases). V shed 1 base and J shed 0 bases, with 15 bases lying between them. CDR3 length: 17 residues. Per germline, CDR1 MNHEY and CDR2 SMNVEV (reference sequence). CDR3 amino acids: CASSLFSGQLMNTEAFF. CDR3 in DNA: TGTGCCAGCAGTTTATTTTCAGGACAGTTGATGAACACTGAAGCTTTCTTT.

The gene calls are TRBV27 and TRBJ2-1; 8 bases fit TRBD1. The CDR3 is 16 residues long. The V gene end was trimmed by 0 bases and the J gene end by 6 bases; junction bases not matched to a gene: 7. Germline V lookup: CDR1 MNHEY, CDR2 SMNVEV (reference sequence). The CDR3 loop is CASSLSSGQVFNEQFF. For the CDR3, the DNA is TGTGCCAGCAGTTTATCCTCGGGACAGGTTTTCAATGAGCAGTTCTTC.

The chain couples TRBV29-1 to TRBJ2-2; D is perhaps TRBD1 or TRBD2 (5 bases each). The CDR3 sequence is 14 residues long. Trimming removed 0 bases from V and 8 bases from J, with 13 bases in between. Germline loops: CDR1 SQVTM, CDR2 ANQGSEA. The CDR3 bases are TGCAGCGTTGAAGAGGGGGACCACCGTGGGGAGCTGTTTTTT. It translates to CSVEEGDHRGELFF.